This paragraph reports one T cell receptor beta chain. Its ends do not fully match the called genes, so a read error is possible. This entry comes from a study of Ad26.COV2.S vaccination and SARS-CoV-2 variants. The length of the CDR3 is 13 residues. The germline CDR1 and CDR2 sequences are SSHAT and FNYEAQ (reference sequence). Clones were sequenced by immunoSEQ multiplex PCR, and TCRdb holds only the in-frame ones, with some missing. Of 350,000 to 500,000 clones in the sample, 88% are singletons; the top ten hold 3.6%. Specified treatment: around 19 received Ad26.COV2.S at low or high dose, single or two shots; a few received placebo; per-sample allocation not given. On day 63 after the first injection, vaccine and placebo recipients gave samples.

The chain carries TRBV7-7 and TRBJ1-1; no definite D call. The specimen was peripheral blood, collected in a trial of Ad26.COV2.S vaccine versus placebo. The source of this sequence is a person between 18 and 65 years old who received the Ad26.COV2.S COVID-19 vaccine or a placebo. The CDR3 region is CASSSRLNTEAFF. The CDR3, as DNA: TGTGCTAGCAGCTCTAGGTTGAACACTGAAGCTTTCTTT.